This T cell receptor beta chain was found in a study of blood T cell repertoires in COVID-19. At the level of the study: COVID-19 samples, acute and convalescent, were from the United States, Italy and Spain. Nucleic acid was either cDNA or gDNA, and it came from T cells, B-cell-depleted T cells, or PBMCs.

CDR1 and CDR2 from the germline V gene are MDHEN and SYDVKM. The V gene lost 2 bases and the J gene lost 4 bases, with 9 bases spanning the gap. This CDR3 has 14 amino acids. Original analysis: The authors estimated nucleated cell counts from reference gene primer amplification. The assay was immunoSEQ multiplex PCR, and TCRdb's table has in-frame clones only and misses some. D and trimming were read from the DNA, whereas the V and J calls and clone size are those reported in that table. The sample consists of approximately 250,000 clones, roughly four fifths of them appearing once. The rearrangement joins TRBV28 to TRBJ2-1; D is unresolved. Sequenced input: PBMCs or T cells enriched from blood (not recorded which). The receptor was isolated from a man aged 35-49 years who had recovered from COVID-19. This chain's CDR3 is CASSLGRIYNEQFF. The CDR3 nucleotides read TGTGCCAGCAGTTTAGGGCGCATATACAATGAGCAGTTCTTC.